Listed below are T cell receptor beta chains from one sample, sequenced in a study of cytomegalovirus exposure and HLA in healthy donors. This table comes from immunoSEQ multiplex PCR, and its TCRdb copy is limited to in-frame clones, with some not included. The table lists 85,000 to 100,000 clones, around 64% of them singletons. The sequenced sample was PBMCs. Receptor source: a human donor in good health. Both conserved end residues are part of each CDR3. Fields, in order: D gene, clone size, V gene, J gene, CDR3 protein, CDR3 DNA. The D gene is left open where the match is weak. Some rows mark clone size as missing; the rest say once, few, many or name a class of expanded clone.

>NA|NA|TRBV7-3|TRBJ1-1
CASSLSGPNTEAFF
TGTGCCAGCAGCTTGTCAGGGCCGAACACTGAAGCTTTCTTT
>NA|NA|TRBV18|TRBJ1-1
CASSPLSGVTRAFF
TGTGCCAGCTCACCACTTTCAGGGGTAACACGAGCTTTCTTT
>NA|NA|TRBV18|TRBJ1-1
CASSPIDTEAFF
TGTGCCAGCTCACCAATCGACACTGAAGCTTTCTTT
>TRBD1|NA|TRBV10-3|TRBJ1-1
CAISGMGQYNTEAFF
TGTGCCATCAGTGGAATGGGACAGTATAACACTGAAGCTTTCTTT
>TRBD1|NA|TRBV6-5|TRBJ2-5
CASSYQGRDRQYF
TGTGCCAGCAGTTACCAGGGCCGGGACAGACAGTACTTC
>TRBD2|NA|TRBV5-1|TRBJ2-1
CASSLELAGRASEQFF
TGCGCCAGCAGCTTGGAACTAGCGGGCCGGGCGTCCGAGCAGTTCTTC
>TRBD1|NA|TRBV5-1|TRBJ2-5
CASSSTGGQETQYF
TGCGCCAGCAGCTCTACAGGGGGCCAAGAGACCCAGTACTTC
>NA|NA|TRBV5-1|TRBJ1-2
CASSLEAVHSGYTF
TGCGCCAGCAGCTTGGAGGCGGTCCACTCTGGCTACACCTTC
>TRBD1|NA|TRBV10-3|TRBJ1-2
CAIPGQGYGYTF
TGTGCCATCCCAGGACAGGGGTATGGCTACACCTTC
>TRBD1|NA|TRBV19|TRBJ1-2
CASSTGQGRSGYTF
TGTGCCAGTAGTACGGGACAGGGAAGGAGTGGCTACACCTTC
>NA|few|TRBV19|TRBJ1-4
CASSIGLPNEKLFF
TGTGCCAGTAGTATTGGTCTACCCAATGAAAAACTGTTTTTT
>TRBD2|once|TRBV7-6|TRBJ2-5
CASSLEASGQEAQYF
TGTGCCAGCAGCTTAGAGGCTAGCGGCCAAGAGGCCCAGTACTTC
>NA|NA|TRBV5-8|TRBJ1-4
CASSLGQTGFEEKLFF
TGTGCCAGCAGCTTGGGCCAAACAGGTTTCGAGGAAAAACTGTTTTTT
>NA|NA|TRBV2|TRBJ1-5
CASSEGATSQPQHF
TGTGCCAGCAGTGAAGGGGCAACATCCCAGCCCCAGCATTTT
>NA|NA|TRBV7-2|TRBJ1-2
CASSLLGGLGFYGYTF
TGTGCCAGCAGCTTACTGGGCGGGCTAGGGTTCTATGGCTACACCTTC
>NA|few|TRBV9|TRBJ1-1
CASSVGQGLNTEAFF
TGTGCCAGCAGCGTAGGGCAGGGATTGAACACTGAAGCTTTCTTT
>NA|NA|TRBV4-2|TRBJ1-1
CASSQDTEEAFF
TGTGCCAGCAGCCAAGACACAGAAGAAGCTTTCTTT
>TRBD1|NA|TRBV29-1|TRBJ2-5
CSVDRGRQETQYF
TGCAGCGTGGACAGGGGGAGACAAGAGACCCAGTACTTC